These 8 T cell receptor beta chains originate from one sample sequenced in a study of cytomegalovirus exposure and HLA in healthy donors. 13 Jbeta primers and 60 Vbeta primers were used for the PCR. Libraries were prepared by immunoSEQ multiplex PCR; TCRdb keeps only in-frame clonotypes and omits some of them. There are 150,000 to 250,000 clones in the sample; 65% to 85% occur only once, and around 0.1% lies in the top ten. The material sequenced was PBMCs. The source is a boy aged 2-9 years in good health and CMV-seronegative.

The V and J genes are TRBV2 and TRBJ2-5; 7 bases are shared with TRBD1. The J call could be wrong; TRBJ2-7 is a better fit for the DNA end. The V gene's germline CDR1 is SNHLY and CDR2 FYNNEI. The CDR3 is 15 residues long. The CDR3 here is CASSESQGLAYEQYF. CDR3 in DNA: TGTGCCAGCAGTGAATCACAGGGGTTGGCCTACGAGCAGTACTTC.

J is TRBJ1-1 and V is TRBV28; 8 bases are shared with TRBD1. Germline lookup yields CDR1 MDHEN and CDR2 SYDVKM. The CDR3 covers 11 residues. Losses at the gene ends were 5 bases for V and 11 bases for J; bases not matched to a gene: 4. CDR3 region: CASSLRDRAFF. CDR3 DNA sequence: TGTGCCAGCAGTCTCCGGGACAGGGCTTTCTTT.

The rearrangement uses TRBV7-9 and TRBJ2-3, with a possible D match to TRBD2 (6 bases). V lost 7 bases and J lost 2, with 16 bases in between. Germline V lookup: CDR1 SEHNR, CDR2 FQNEAQ (reference sequence). This CDR3 comprises 15 residues. DNA for the CDR3: TGTGCCAGCACGGGGGACTTCTCCCCCACAGATACGCAGTATTTT. Translating gives CASTGDFSPTDTQYF. The full variable domain, its missing parts supplied by reference TRBV7-9 and TRBJ2-3, is DTGVSQNPRHKITKRGQNVTFRCDPISEHNRLYWYRQTLGQGPEFLTYFQNEAQLEKSRLLSDRFSAERPKGSFSTLEIQRTEQGDSAMYLCASTGDFSPTDTQYFGPGTRLTVL.

This sequence joins TRBV30 and TRBJ2-5, with 7 positions matching TRBD2. CDR3 size: 14 residues. Trimming took 4 bases from V and 7 from J; bases not matched to a gene: 12. Germline CDR1 and CDR2: GTSNPN and SVGIG (reference sequence). Here the CDR3 DNA reads TGTGCCTGGAAAACAAAGGGAGGGAGAGGGACCCAGTACTTC. Protein: CAWKTKGGRGTQYF. Full variable domain (rest looked up from reference TRBV30 and TRBJ2-5): SQTIHQWPATLVQPVGSPLSLECTVEGTSNPNLYWYRQAAGRGLQLLFYSVGIGQISSEVPQNLSASRPQDRQFILSSKKLLLSDSGFYLCAWKTKGGRGTQYFGPGTRLLVL.

The chain employs TRBV27 and TRBJ2-1; TRBD2 is a possible D gene (8 bases). Germline V CDR1 and CDR2: MNHEY, SMNVEV (reference sequence). The ends were cut back, 5 bases at V and 0 bases at J, with 29 bases in the middle. This CDR3 contains 21 residues. In nucleotides, the CDR3 is TGTGCCAGCAGTCCGGACAGGTGGGAGCGGGGGACCGATAGCTCCTACAATGAGCAGTTCTTC. Translation: CASSPDRWERGTDSSYNEQFF.

This rearrangement joins TRBV5-6 to TRBJ2-7; 12 nucleotides align to TRBD2. Losses at the gene ends were 9 bases for V and 1 base for J; bases not matched to a gene: 2. CDR3 size: 13 residues. CDR1 SGHDT and CDR2 YYEEEE come from the germline V gene. The CDR3 protein is CATGLAGSYEQYF. DNA of the CDR3: TGTGCCACCGGACTAGCGGGATCCTACGAGCAGTACTTC. Together with reference TRBV5-6 and TRBJ2-7, the CDR3 gives the full variable domain: DAGVTQSPTHLIKTRGQQVTLRCSPKSGHDTVSWYQQALGQGPQFIFQYYEEEERQRGNFPDRFSGHQFPNYSSELNVNALLLGDSALYLCATGLAGSYEQYFGPGTRLTVT.

This rearrangement joins TRBV5-1 to TRBJ2-3, with 9 bases identical to TRBD2. The CDR3 loop spans 15 amino acids. Germline V gene lookup returns CDR1 SGHRS and CDR2 YFSETQ. The J segment lost 4 bases and the V segment lost 3 bases, leaving 6 bases of the junction unmatched. The CDR3 sequence: CASSSRGGGPDTQYF. DNA for the CDR3: TGCGCCAGCAGCTCGCGGGGGGGCGGTCCAGATACGCAGTATTTT.

Details on this clone: A read error may produce the germline difference seen at one junction end. Here the CDR3 DNA reads TGTGTCAGCAGCTTAGTTAGCGGGTTGGAGTACCCAGATACGCAGTATTTT. This sequence encodes CVSSLVSGLEYPDTQYF. The gene calls are TRBV11-2 and TRBJ2-3, with 7 bases lining up with TRBD2. This CDR3 is built from 17 residues. Germline CDR1 reads SGHAT; CDR2 reads FQNNGV.